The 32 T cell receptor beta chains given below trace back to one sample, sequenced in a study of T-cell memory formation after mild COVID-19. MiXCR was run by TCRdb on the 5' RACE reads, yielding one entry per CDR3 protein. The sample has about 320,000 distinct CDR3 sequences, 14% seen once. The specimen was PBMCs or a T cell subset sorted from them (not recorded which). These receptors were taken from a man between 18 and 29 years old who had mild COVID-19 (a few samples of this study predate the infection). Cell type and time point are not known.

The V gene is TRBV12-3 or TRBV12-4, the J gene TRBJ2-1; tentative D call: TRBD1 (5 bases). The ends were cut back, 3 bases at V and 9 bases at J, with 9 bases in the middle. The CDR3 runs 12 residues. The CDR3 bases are TGTGCCAGCAGTTTCGTCAGGGCTGAGCAGTTCTTC. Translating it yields CASSFVRAEQFF.

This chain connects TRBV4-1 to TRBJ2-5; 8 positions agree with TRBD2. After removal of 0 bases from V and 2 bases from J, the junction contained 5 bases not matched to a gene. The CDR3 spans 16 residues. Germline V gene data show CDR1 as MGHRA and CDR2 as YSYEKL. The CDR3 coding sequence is TGCGCCAGCAGCCAAGAAGAAGTAGCGGGGCAAGAGACCCAGTACTTC. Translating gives CASSQEEVAGQETQYF.

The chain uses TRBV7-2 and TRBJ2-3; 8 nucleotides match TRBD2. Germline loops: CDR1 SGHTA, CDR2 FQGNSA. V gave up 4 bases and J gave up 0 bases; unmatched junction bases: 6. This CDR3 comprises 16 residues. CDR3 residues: CASSSTRGGSTDTQYF. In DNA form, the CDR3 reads TGTGCCAGCAGCTCGACCCGGGGGGGCAGCACAGATACGCAGTATTTT.

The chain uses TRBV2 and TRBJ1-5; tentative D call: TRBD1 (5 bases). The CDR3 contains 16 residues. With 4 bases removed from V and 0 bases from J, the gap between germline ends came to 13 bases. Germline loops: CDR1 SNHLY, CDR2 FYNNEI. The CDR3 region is CASSGRGGYSNQPQHF. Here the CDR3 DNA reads TGTGCCAGCAGTGGGCGGGGGGGATATAGCAATCAGCCCCAGCATTTT. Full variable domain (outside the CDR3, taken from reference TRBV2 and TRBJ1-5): EPEVTQTPSHQVTQMGQEVILRCVPISNHLYFYWYRQILGQKVEFLVSFYNNEISEKSEIFDDQFSVERPDGSNFTLKIRSTKLEDSAMYFCASSGRGGYSNQPQHFGDGTRLSIL.

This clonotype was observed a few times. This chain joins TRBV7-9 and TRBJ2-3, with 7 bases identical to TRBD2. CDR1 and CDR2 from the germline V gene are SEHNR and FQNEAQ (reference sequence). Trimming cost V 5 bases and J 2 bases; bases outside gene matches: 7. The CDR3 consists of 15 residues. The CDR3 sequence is CASSGEGTITDTQYF. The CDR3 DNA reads TGTGCCAGCAGCGGAGAAGGGACTATCACAGATACGCAGTATTTT. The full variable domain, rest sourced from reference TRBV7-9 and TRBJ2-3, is DTGVSQNPRHKITKRGQNVTFRCDPISEHNRLYWYRQTLGQGPEFLTYFQNEAQLEKSRLLSDRFSAERPKGSFSTLEIQRTEQGDSAMYLCASSGEGTITDTQYFGPGTRLTVL.

CDR3 sequence reads: CSARVGGGTDTQYF. CDR3 nucleotide sequence: TGCAGTGCTAGGGTTGGGGGGGGCACAGATACGCAGTATTTT. The chain couples TRBV20-1 to TRBJ2-3, with 7 bases fitting TRBD2. Unmatched junction bases numbered 4, after V lost 3 bases and J lost 1 base. CDR1 is DFQATT and CDR2 is SNEGSKA in the germline V gene (reference sequence). This CDR3 region has 14 residues.

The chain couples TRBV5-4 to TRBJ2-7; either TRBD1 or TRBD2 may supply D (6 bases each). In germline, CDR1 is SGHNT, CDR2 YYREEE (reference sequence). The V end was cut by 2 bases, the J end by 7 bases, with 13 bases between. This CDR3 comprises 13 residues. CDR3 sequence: CASSFGGSGEQYV. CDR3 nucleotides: TGTGCCAGCAGCTTCGGGGGCTCGGGAGAGCAGTACGTC.

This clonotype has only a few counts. The CDR3 spells CASSLIGQGAGETQYF. As DNA, the CDR3 is TGTGCCAGCAGCTTAATCGGACAGGGGGCGGGAGAGACCCAGTACTTC. This chain links TRBV7-2 with TRBJ2-5; 11 nucleotides agree with TRBD1. The CDR3 runs to 16 residues. Germline V gene sequence: CDR1 SGHTA, CDR2 FQGNSA. Unmatched junction bases numbered 6, after V lost 2 bases and J lost 4 bases.

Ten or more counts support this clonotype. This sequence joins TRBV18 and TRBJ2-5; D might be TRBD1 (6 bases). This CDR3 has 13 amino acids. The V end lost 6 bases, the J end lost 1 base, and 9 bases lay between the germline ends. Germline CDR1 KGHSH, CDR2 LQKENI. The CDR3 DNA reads TGTGCCAGCTCTGCAGGGGTCCAAGAGACCCAGTACTTC. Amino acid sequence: CASSAGVQETQYF.

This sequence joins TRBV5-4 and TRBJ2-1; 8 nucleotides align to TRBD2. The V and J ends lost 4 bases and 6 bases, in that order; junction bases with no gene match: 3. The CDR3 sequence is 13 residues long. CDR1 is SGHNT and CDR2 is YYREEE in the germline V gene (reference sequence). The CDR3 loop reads CASSMTSVNEQFF. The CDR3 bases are TGTGCCAGCAGCATGACTAGCGTCAATGAGCAGTTCTTC. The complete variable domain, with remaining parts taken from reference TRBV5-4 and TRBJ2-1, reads ETGVTQSPTHLIKTRGQQVTLRCSSQSGHNTVSWYQQALGQGPQFIFQYYREEENGRGNFPPRFSGLQFPNYSSELNVNALELDDSALYLCASSMTSVNEQFFGPGTRLTVL.

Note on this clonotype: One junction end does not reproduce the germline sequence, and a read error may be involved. The CDR3 nucleotides are TGCAGTGCTAGAGATACTAGCGTCTACAATGAGCAGTTATTC. Amino acids: CSARDTSVYNEQLF. The V gene is TRBV20-1, the J gene TRBJ2-1, with 7 positions matching TRBD2. The germline CDR1 and CDR2 sequences are DFQATT and SNEGSKA (reference sequence). The CDR3 has 14 amino acids.

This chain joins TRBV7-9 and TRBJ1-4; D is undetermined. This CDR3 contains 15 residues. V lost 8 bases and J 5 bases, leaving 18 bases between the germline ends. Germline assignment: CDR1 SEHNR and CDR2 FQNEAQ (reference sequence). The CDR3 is CASAPPVSENEKLFF. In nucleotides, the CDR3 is TGTGCCAGCGCACCCCCGGTTAGTGAGAATGAAAAACTGTTTTTT.

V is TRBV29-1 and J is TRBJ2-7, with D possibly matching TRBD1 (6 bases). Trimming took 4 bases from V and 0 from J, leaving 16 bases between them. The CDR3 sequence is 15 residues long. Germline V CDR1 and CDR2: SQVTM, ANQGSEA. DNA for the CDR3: TGCAGCGTTGTTGGGACACCAACTCGCTCCTACGAGCAGTACTTC. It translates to CSVVGTPTRSYEQYF.

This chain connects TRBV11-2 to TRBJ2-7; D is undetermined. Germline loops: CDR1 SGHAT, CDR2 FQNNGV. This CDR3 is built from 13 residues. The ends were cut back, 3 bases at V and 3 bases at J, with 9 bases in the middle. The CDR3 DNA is TGTGCCAGCAGCTTCAGTTTGATCTACGAGCAGTACTTC. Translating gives CASSFSLIYEQYF.

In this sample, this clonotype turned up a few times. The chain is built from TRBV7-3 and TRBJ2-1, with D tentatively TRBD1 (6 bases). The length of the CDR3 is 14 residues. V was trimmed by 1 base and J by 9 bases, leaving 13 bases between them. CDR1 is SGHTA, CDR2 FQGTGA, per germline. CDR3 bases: TGTGCCAGCAGCTTAAACAGGGTAGAGGGTGAGCAGTTCTTC. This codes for CASSLNRVEGEQFF.

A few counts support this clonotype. The CDR3 spells CSARDGQGASWEQYV. DNA of the CDR3: TGCAGTGCTAGAGATGGGCAGGGGGCGTCCTGGGAGCAGTACGTC. The genes are TRBV20-1 and TRBJ2-7; the match to TRBD1 covers 8 bases. This CDR3 is 15 amino acids long. The V gene's germline CDR1 is DFQATT and CDR2 SNEGSKA (reference sequence). Trimming cost V 0 bases and J 7 bases; bases outside gene matches: 11.

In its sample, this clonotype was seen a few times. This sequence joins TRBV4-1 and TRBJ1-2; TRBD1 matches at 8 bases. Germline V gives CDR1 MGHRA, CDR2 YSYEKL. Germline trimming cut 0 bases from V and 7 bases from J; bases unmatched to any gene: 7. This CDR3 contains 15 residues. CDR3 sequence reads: CASSQELQGVGGYTF. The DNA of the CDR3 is TGCGCCAGCAGCCAAGAACTACAGGGGGTCGGTGGCTACACCTTC.

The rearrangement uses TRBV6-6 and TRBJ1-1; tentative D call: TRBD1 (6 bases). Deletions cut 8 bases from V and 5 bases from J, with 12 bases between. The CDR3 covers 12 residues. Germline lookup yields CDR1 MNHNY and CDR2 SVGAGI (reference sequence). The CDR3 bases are TGTGCCAGCTTACAGGGTTGGACTGAAGCTTTCTTT. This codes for CASLQGWTEAFF.

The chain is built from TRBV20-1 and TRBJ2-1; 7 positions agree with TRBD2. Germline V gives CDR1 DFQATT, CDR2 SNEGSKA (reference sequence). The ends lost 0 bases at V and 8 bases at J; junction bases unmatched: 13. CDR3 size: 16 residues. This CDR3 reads CSARDLWAGDKDEQFF. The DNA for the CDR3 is TGCAGTGCTAGAGATCTGTGGGCGGGAGACAAAGATGAGCAGTTCTTC.

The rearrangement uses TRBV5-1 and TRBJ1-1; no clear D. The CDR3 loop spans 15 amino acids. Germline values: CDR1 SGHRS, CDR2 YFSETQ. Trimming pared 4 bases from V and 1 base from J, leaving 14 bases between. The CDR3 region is CASSPQVAGNTEAFF. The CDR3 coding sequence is TGCGCCAGCAGCCCTCAGGTGGCGGGGAACACTGAAGCTTTCTTT.

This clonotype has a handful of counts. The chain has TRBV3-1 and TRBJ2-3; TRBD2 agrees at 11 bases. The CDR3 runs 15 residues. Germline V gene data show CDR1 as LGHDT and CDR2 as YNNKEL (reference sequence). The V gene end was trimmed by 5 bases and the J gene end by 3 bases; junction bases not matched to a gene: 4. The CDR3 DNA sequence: TGTGCCAGCAGCGAACTAGCGGGGGTGACAGATACGCAGTATTTT. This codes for CASSELAGVTDTQYF.

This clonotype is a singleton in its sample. The CDR3 sequence: CASSPRSDNSPLHF. The CDR3, as DNA: TGTGCCAGCTCACCACGGTCCGATAATTCACCCCTCCACTTT. V and J are TRBV18 and TRBJ1-6; D remains unclear. The CDR3 is 14 amino acids. Germline V gene lookup returns CDR1 KGHSH and CDR2 LQKENI. Trimming shortened V by 1 base and J by 5 bases, and 6 bases separated the two germline ends.

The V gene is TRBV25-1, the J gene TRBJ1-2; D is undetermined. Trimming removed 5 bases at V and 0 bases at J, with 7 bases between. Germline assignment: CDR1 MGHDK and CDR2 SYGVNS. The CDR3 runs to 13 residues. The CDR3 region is CASSPIANYGYTF. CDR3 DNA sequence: TGTGCCAGCAGTCCCATCGCTAACTATGGCTACACCTTC.

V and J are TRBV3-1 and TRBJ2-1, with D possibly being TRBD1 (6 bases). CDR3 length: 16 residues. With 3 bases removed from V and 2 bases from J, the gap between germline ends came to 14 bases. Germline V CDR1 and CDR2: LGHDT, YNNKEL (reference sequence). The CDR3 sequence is CASSHFNRDPYNEQFF. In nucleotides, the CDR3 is TGTGCCAGCAGCCATTTTAACAGGGACCCCTACAATGAGCAGTTCTTC.

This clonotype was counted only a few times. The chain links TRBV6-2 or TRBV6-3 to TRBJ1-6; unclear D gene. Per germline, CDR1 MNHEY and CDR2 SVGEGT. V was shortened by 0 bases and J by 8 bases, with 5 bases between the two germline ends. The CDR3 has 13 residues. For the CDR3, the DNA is TGTGCCAGCAGTTACTCGTTGGATTCACCCCTCCACTTT. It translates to CASSYSLDSPLHF.

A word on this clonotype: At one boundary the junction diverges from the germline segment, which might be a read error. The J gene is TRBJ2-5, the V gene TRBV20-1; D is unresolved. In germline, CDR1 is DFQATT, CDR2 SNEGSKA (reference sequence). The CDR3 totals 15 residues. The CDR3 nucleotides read TGCAGTGCGAGAGGAGTGGACGCAGATCAGGAGACCCAGTACTTC. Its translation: CSARGVDADQETQYF.

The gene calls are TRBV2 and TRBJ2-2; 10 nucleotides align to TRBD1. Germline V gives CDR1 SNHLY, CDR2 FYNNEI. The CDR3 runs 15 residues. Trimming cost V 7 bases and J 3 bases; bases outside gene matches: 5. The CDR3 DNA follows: TGTGCCAGCACACGACAGGGGGCCCACACCGGGGAGCTGTTTTTT. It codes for CASTRQGAHTGELFF. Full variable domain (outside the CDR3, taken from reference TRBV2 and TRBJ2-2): EPEVTQTPSHQVTQMGQEVILRCVPISNHLYFYWYRQILGQKVEFLVSFYNNEISEKSEIFDDQFSVERPDGSNFTLKIRSTKLEDSAMYFCASTRQGAHTGELFFGEGSRLTVL.

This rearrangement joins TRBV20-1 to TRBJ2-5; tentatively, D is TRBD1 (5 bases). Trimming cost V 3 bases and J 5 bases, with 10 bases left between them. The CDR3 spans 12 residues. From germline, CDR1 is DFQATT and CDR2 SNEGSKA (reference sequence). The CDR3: CSASDSRETQYF. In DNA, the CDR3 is TGCAGTGCTAGCGACAGCAGGGAGACCCAGTACTTC.

The CDR3 loop reads CASSGWTGVTEAFF. The CDR3 nucleotides are TGTGCCAGCAGTGGGTGGACAGGGGTGACTGAAGCTTTCTTT. The rearrangement links TRBV6-2 or TRBV6-3 to TRBJ1-1, with TRBD1 matching 9 bases. CDR1 MNHEY and CDR2 SVGEGT come from the germline V gene. The V gene end was trimmed by 5 bases and the J gene end by 5 bases; junction bases not matched to a gene: 6. The CDR3 is 14 amino acids.

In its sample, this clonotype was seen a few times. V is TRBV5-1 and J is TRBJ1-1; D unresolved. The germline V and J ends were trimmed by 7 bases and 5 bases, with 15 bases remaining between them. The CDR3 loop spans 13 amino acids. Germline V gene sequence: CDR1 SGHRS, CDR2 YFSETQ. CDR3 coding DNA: TGCGCCAGCGCCCCTGAGGGTCGGACTGAAGCTTTCTTT. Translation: CASAPEGRTEAFF.

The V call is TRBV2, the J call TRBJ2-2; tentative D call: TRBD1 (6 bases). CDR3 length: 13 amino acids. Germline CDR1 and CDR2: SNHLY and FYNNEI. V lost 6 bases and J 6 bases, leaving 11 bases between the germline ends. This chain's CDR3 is CASRKTGAGELFF. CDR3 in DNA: TGTGCCAGCAGGAAGACAGGTGCCGGGGAGCTGTTTTTT.

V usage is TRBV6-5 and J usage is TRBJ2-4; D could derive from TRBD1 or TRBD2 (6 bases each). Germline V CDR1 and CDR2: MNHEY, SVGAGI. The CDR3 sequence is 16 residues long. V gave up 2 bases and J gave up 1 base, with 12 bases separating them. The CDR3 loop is CASSYGGLGAKNIQYF. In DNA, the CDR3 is TGTGCCAGCAGTTACGGGGGGCTCGGGGCCAAAAACATTCAGTACTTC.